The 8 T cell receptor beta chains in this list originate from one sample, sequenced in a study of sequential checkpoint blockade in melanoma. Method: immunoSEQ multiplex PCR; TCRdb's copy keeps in-frame clones and lacks some. This sample has 9,900 or so clones, with 28% found just once. The treatment was: randomized to nivolumab then ipilimumab (arm A) or the reverse (arm B). The sample in question was tumor tissue (inferred from file names), obtained from a patient given nivolumab and ipilimumab in sequence. The receptors were sampled from a human donor with melanoma.

J is TRBJ2-3 and V is TRBV9; 12 bases map to TRBD2. CDR1 is SGDLS, CDR2 YYNGEE, per germline. Trimming at V came to 2 bases and at J to 5 bases, leaving 6 bases not matched to a gene. The CDR3 is 16 residues long. The CDR3 sequence: CASSVGLAGLGDTQYF. CDR3 nucleotides: TGTGCCAGCAGCGTCGGACTAGCGGGGCTGGGAGATACGCAGTATTTT.

This sequence joins TRBV11-3 and TRBJ2-2, with 9 bases lining up with TRBD2. Trimming took 2 bases from V and 4 from J; bases not matched to a gene: 5. The CDR3 runs to 16 residues. CDR1 and CDR2 from the germline V gene are SGHNT and YENEEA. The CDR3 region is CASSLSSGGVTGELFF. The CDR3 DNA reads TGTGCCAGCAGCTTAAGTAGCGGGGGAGTCACCGGGGAGCTGTTTTTT.

This clone was counted only a few times. The chain links TRBV30 to TRBJ1-1; D may be TRBD1 (6 bases). Trimming cost V 8 bases and J 0 bases, with 10 bases left between them. The CDR3 spans 12 residues. Germline V gene lookup returns CDR1 GTSNPN and CDR2 SVGIG (reference sequence). The CDR3 nucleotides read TGTGCCGGTCACAGGGTGAACACTGAAGCTTTCTTT. Its translation: CAGHRVNTEAFF.

This clone has just a few counts. The chain carries TRBV19 and TRBJ2-1; 10 nucleotides align to TRBD2. This CDR3 has 18 residues. CDR1 is LNHDA and CDR2 is SQIVND in the germline V gene (reference sequence). After removal of 3 bases from V and 0 bases from J, the junction contained 8 bases not matched to a gene. The CDR3 DNA reads as TGTGCCAGTAGTATTTCCCCTAGCGGGGGCCGCTCCTACAATGAGCAGTTCTTC. This gives the protein CASSISPSGGRSYNEQFF.

The chain uses TRBV4-1 and TRBJ1-6; D gene ambiguous. The CDR3 has 16 residues. Germline V CDR1 and CDR2: MGHRA, YSYEKL. Deletions cut 0 bases from V and 7 bases from J, with 13 bases between. The CDR3 region has the DNA TGCGCCAGCAGCCAAGATCACCCTATCGGAAATTCACCCCTCCACTTT. It codes for CASSQDHPIGNSPLHF.

This chain connects TRBV11-3 to TRBJ2-2; D gene ambiguous. This CDR3 is built from 14 residues. Germline V CDR1 and CDR2: SGHNT, YENEEA. V lost 3 bases and J lost 4, with 9 bases in between. The CDR3, as DNA: TGTGCCAGCAGCTTTAGTGCCGCCACCGGGGAGCTGTTTTTT. Its protein is CASSFSAATGELFF.

This clone has a handful of counts. This sequence joins TRBV9 and TRBJ1-1; D is undetermined. This CDR3 has 14 residues. CDR1 and CDR2 from the germline V gene are SGDLS and YYNGEE. The ends were cut back, 0 bases at V and 1 base at J, with 7 bases in the middle. The CDR3 DNA reads TGTGCCAGCAGCGTAGTTGCAGAGAACACTGAAGCTTTCTTT. This codes for CASSVVAENTEAFF.

The rearrangement links TRBV19 to TRBJ1-2; TRBD1 matches 7 bases. Germline trimming cut 7 bases from V and 2 bases from J; bases unmatched to any gene: 10. In germline, CDR1 is LNHDA, CDR2 SQIVND (reference sequence). This CDR3 has 15 residues. The CDR3 DNA sequence: TGTGCCAGTACCCCCGGGACAGTAGGCAACTATGGCTACACCTTC. This translates into CASTPGTVGNYGYTF. Together with reference TRBV19 and TRBJ1-2, the CDR3 gives the full variable domain: DGGITQSPKYLFRKEGQNVTLSCEQNLNHDAMYWYRQDPGQGLRLIYYSQIVNDFQKGDIAEGYSVSREKKESFPLTVTSAQKNPTAFYLCASTPGTVGNYGYTFGSGTRLTVV.